These 19 T cell receptor beta chains originate from one sample sequenced in a study of blood T cell repertoires in COVID-19. Profiling relied on immunoSEQ multiplex PCR, and the TCRdb table lists in-frame clones only, not all of them. The repertoire includes about half a million clones, 80% to 90% of them detected once, and 3% to 4% sits in the top ten. Source material: peripheral blood. The receptor source for this set is a human donor in a cohort sampled during active COVID-19.

The chain recombines TRBV30 with TRBJ1-5; tentatively, D is TRBD1 (6 bases). CDR1 and CDR2 (germline): GTSNPN, SVGIG (reference sequence). V lost 2 bases and J 2 bases, leaving 10 bases between the germline ends. The CDR3 contains 14 residues. CDR3 amino acids: CAWSHYRGNQPQHF. As DNA, the CDR3 is TGTGCCTGGAGTCATTACAGGGGCAATCAGCCCCAGCATTTT.

The J gene is TRBJ2-3, the V gene TRBV2; TRBD1 agrees at 8 bases. The CDR3 loop spans 15 amino acids. V was pared by 6 bases and J by 2 bases, with 7 bases of the junction left unmatched. The germline CDR1 and CDR2 sequences are SNHLY and FYNNEI. CDR3 sequence (DNA): TGTGCCAGCAGCGATAGACAGGGGATCACAGATACGCAGTATTTT. Protein product: CASSDRQGITDTQYF.

The V gene is TRBV18, the J gene TRBJ1-6, with 10 bases that match TRBD1. This CDR3 has 19 amino acids. V lost 3 bases, J lost 0 bases, and 8 bases stayed unmatched. The germline CDR1 and CDR2 sequences are KGHSH and LQKENI. This CDR3 is CASSPAGTGAISYNSPLHF. In DNA, the CDR3 is TGTGCCAGCTCACCGGCCGGGACAGGGGCAATCTCCTATAATTCACCCCTCCACTTT.

Concerning this clone itself: Other DNA sequences in this specimen translate into the identical CDR3. This chain links TRBV3-1 (or the pseudogene TRBV3-2) with TRBJ1-1; TRBD1 is a possible D gene (6 bases). The length of the CDR3 is 13 residues. The germline CDR1 and CDR2 sequences are LGHDT and YNNKEL (reference sequence). The V and J ends lost 3 bases and 1 base respectively, with 6 bases between them. The CDR3: CASSQTGNTEAFF. DNA for the CDR3: TGTGCCAGCAGCCAGACAGGGAACACTGAAGCTTTCTTT.

This clone has a single count. The V call is TRBV29-1, the J call TRBJ2-1, with D perhaps matching TRBD2 (6 bases). The CDR3 is 12 residues long. In germline, CDR1 is SQVTM, CDR2 ANQGSEA. V was trimmed by 6 bases and J by 9 bases, leaving 15 bases between them. The CDR3 sequence: CSVWAGKGEQFF. The CDR3 DNA reads as TGCAGCGTCTGGGCGGGAAAGGGTGAGCAGTTCTTC.

This rearrangement joins TRBV5-1 to TRBJ2-1, with D possibly being TRBD1 (5 bases). CDR1 and CDR2 from the germline V gene are SGHRS and YFSETQ. V was pared by 0 bases and J by 5 bases, with 9 bases between. CDR3 length: 14 residues. The CDR3 DNA sequence: TGCGCCAGCAGCTTGGATTCAGGGCACAATGAGCAGTTCTTC. Protein sequence: CASSLDSGHNEQFF. Complete variable domain (other parts from reference TRBV5-1 and TRBJ2-1): KAGVTQTPRYLIKTRGQQVTLSCSPISGHRSVSWYQQTPGQGLQFLFEYFSETQRNKGNFPGRFSGRQFSNSRSEMNVSTLELGDSALYLCASSLDSGHNEQFFGPGTRLTVL.

Comment on this clone: Other nucleotide sequences in the sample specify the same CDR3. V usage is TRBV4-3 and J usage is TRBJ2-7; a weak D match, TRBD2 (7 bases). Germline loops: CDR1 LGHNA, CDR2 YSLEER. Trimming removed 1 base from V and 0 bases from J, with 10 bases in between. The length of the CDR3 is 15 residues. The CDR3 is CASSQVGGGSYEQYF. The CDR3 nucleotides read TGCGCCAGCAGCCAAGTGGGAGGGGGCTCCTACGAGCAGTACTTC.

The chain has TRBV6-6 and TRBJ1-4; 7 bases are shared with TRBD1. Germline loops: CDR1 MNHNY, CDR2 SVGAGI (reference sequence). The V segment lost 4 bases and the J segment 4 bases; nucleotides outside the gene matches: 6. The CDR3 sequence is 15 residues long. CDR3 residues: CASSSQGLGNEKLFF. CDR3 in DNA: TGTGCCAGCAGTTCACAGGGGCTAGGTAATGAAAAACTGTTTTTT.

The rearrangement links TRBV27 to TRBJ2-1; D might be TRBD2 (5 bases). The germline V gene encodes CDR1 MNHEY and CDR2 SMNVEV (reference sequence). The V gene lost 2 bases and the J gene lost 8 bases, with 16 bases spanning the gap. CDR3 length: 15 amino acids. The CDR3 nucleotides are TGTGCCAGCAGTTTAGTCTCCTTGGCCGGGGATGAGCAGTTCTTC. Translated, it gives CASSLVSLAGDEQFF.

J is TRBJ1-2 and V is TRBV19; 7 nucleotides align to TRBD1. Germline CDR1 LNHDA, CDR2 SQIVND (reference sequence). This CDR3 has 16 amino acids. The V gene end was trimmed by 5 bases and the J gene end by 3 bases; junction bases not matched to a gene: 12. The CDR3 sequence: CASSLLSGQQYYGYTF. The CDR3 DNA follows: TGTGCCAGTAGTTTGCTTTCGGGACAGCAATACTATGGCTACACCTTC.

The chain recombines TRBV7-2 with TRBJ2-7; perhaps TRBD1 as D (6 bases). The V end was cut by 2 bases, the J end by 3 bases, with 8 bases between. Germline values: CDR1 SGHTA, CDR2 FQGNSA. This CDR3 contains 13 residues. The CDR3: CASSLLDSYEQYF. CDR3 nucleotide sequence: TGTGCCAGCAGCTTATTGGACAGCTACGAGCAGTACTTC. The full variable domain, its missing parts supplied by reference TRBV7-2 and TRBJ2-7, is GAGVSQSPSNKVTEKGKDVELRCDPISGHTALYWYRQSLGQGLEFLIYFQGNSAPDKSGLPSDRFSAERTGGSVSTLTIQRTQQEDSAVYLCASSLLDSYEQYFGPGTRLTVT.

This chain connects TRBV5-1 to TRBJ1-6; 10 bases match TRBD1. Trimming cost V 0 bases and J 10 bases; bases outside gene matches: 4. Per the germline V gene, CDR1 is SGHRS and CDR2 is YFSETQ. The CDR3 has 15 amino acids. CDR3 in amino acids: CASSLGGTGESPLHF. The CDR3 DNA reads TGCGCCAGCAGCTTGGGAGGGACAGGGGAGTCACCCCTCCACTTT.

The J gene is TRBJ2-7, the V gene TRBV5-1; 9 nucleotides match TRBD1. This CDR3 region has 16 residues. CDR1 SGHRS and CDR2 YFSETQ come from the germline V gene. V lost 1 base to trimming and J lost 1 base; unmatched junction nucleotides: 6. In nucleotides, the CDR3 is TGCGCCAGCAGCTTGTACCGGACAGGGGATTCCTACGAGCAGTACTTC. Translation gives CASSLYRTGDSYEQYF.

The V and J genes are TRBV6-6 and TRBJ1-5, with D unresolved. There are 15 residues in the CDR3. Germline V lookup: CDR1 MNHNY, CDR2 SVGAGI (reference sequence). V dropped 2 bases and J dropped 0 bases, with 8 bases sitting between them. The chain's CDR3 is CASSYTAYSNQPQHF. The CDR3 region has the DNA TGTGCCAGCAGTTACACAGCCTATAGCAATCAGCCCCAGCATTTT.

This chain links TRBV18 with TRBJ1-1; D unresolved. Trimming pared 6 bases from V and 0 bases from J, leaving 5 bases between. CDR1 and CDR2 (germline): KGHSH, LQKENI. This CDR3 is 12 amino acids long. The CDR3 coding sequence is TGTGCCAGCTCTCTGTTGAACACTGAAGCTTTCTTT. It codes for CASSLLNTEAFF.

This clone was detected a few times. The chain carries TRBV4-2 and TRBJ2-1; the match to TRBD2 covers 11 bases. The J segment lost 4 bases and the V segment lost 1 base, leaving 9 bases of the junction unmatched. The CDR3 is made up of 18 amino acids. In germline, CDR1 is LGHNA, CDR2 YNFKEQ. The CDR3 coding sequence is TGTGCCAGCAGCCAAGGGCTAGCGGGAGGCGGAACTTACAATGAGCAGTTCTTC. It translates to CASSQGLAGGGTYNEQFF.

DNA of the CDR3: TGTGCCAGCGAGCCTGGACTAGCGCCCAACACCGGGGAGCTGTTTTTT. Its protein is CASEPGLAPNTGELFF. This chain links TRBV5-8 with TRBJ2-2, with 9 bases aligning to TRBD2. With V trimmed by 7 bases and J by 2 bases, 9 bases remained unmatched. Per the germline V gene, CDR1 is SGHTS and CDR2 is YDEGEE. This CDR3 is built from 16 residues.

The chain couples TRBV11-2 to TRBJ1-2; 7 nucleotides align to TRBD1. Germline V gene data show CDR1 as SGHAT and CDR2 as FQNNGV. This CDR3 contains 15 residues. V lost 2 bases and J lost 4; bases outside the gene matches: 7. The CDR3 here is CASSLTRGGGYGYTF. DNA for the CDR3: TGTGCCAGCAGCTTAACGAGAGGGGGCGGCTATGGCTACACCTTC.

This sequence joins TRBV3-1 (or the pseudogene TRBV3-2) and TRBJ2-7; D is ambiguous. CDR3 length: 14 residues. Germline CDR1 is LGHDT and CDR2 is YNNKEL (reference sequence). V dropped 4 bases and J dropped 0 bases, with 10 bases sitting between them. Here the CDR3 reads CASSRPGPSYEQYF. For the CDR3, the DNA is TGTGCCAGCAGCCGCCCCGGTCCCTCCTACGAGCAGTACTTC.